This TCR beta chain was found in a study of blood T cells in healthy people across ages. General study results and limits: Diversity was higher, and naive CD4+ cells more numerous, in long-lived donors than in aged donors. A roughly linear fall in TCR beta diversity per million T cells was seen with increasing age.

Every donor gave roughly 9.2 milliliters of peripheral blood. Extraction of total RNA produced a minimum of 5 micrograms from each sample. It was with a sample-barcoded 5' primer and a J-beta primer mix that a second PCR of about 6 to 12 cycles was run. TCRdb redid the calling of the 5' RACE reads with MiXCR, one entry per CDR3 protein. Among just over 1 million distinct CDR3 sequences, more than 35% were seen once, and the ten largest hold approximately 19%. The V gene end was trimmed by 5 bases and the J gene end by 8 bases; junction bases not matched to a gene: 7. This CDR3 has 16 amino acids. The germline V gene encodes CDR1 SEHNR and CDR2 FQNEAQ (reference sequence). With respect to this clonotype: The antigen is not known.

This sequence originates from a woman aged 55-70 years in good health. Sequencing was done on a sample of blood. V is TRBV7-9 and J is TRBJ1-6; TRBD1 matches 12 bases. CDR3 in DNA: TGTGCCAGCAGCCCAGGGACAGGGGGCTACCATTCACCCCTCCACTTT. Protein product: CASSPGTGGYHSPLHF.